This T cell receptor (beta chain) appears in the sequencing data of a study of blood T cell repertoires in COVID-19. Study-wide background: Samples came from the United States, Italy and Spain, spanning acute and convalescent COVID-19.

Some clones are missing from TCRdb's copy, which holds only in-frame ones; the method was immunoSEQ multiplex PCR. This table has roughly 200,000 clones, roughly 84% appearing once. Germline V CDR1 and CDR2: LGHNA, YSLEER. CDR3 length: 14 amino acids. V gave up 4 bases and J gave up 2 bases, with 11 bases separating them. The V call is TRBV4-3, the J call TRBJ1-2; possible D gene TRBD1, 5 bases. The sequencing input was peripheral blood. This sequence originates from a man aged 50-59 years with active or convalescent COVID-19. The DNA for the CDR3 is TGCGCCAGCAGCCCTCGGGGGGGGAACTATGGCTACACCTTC. Its translation is CASSPRGGNYGYTF.